This T cell receptor (beta chain) was obtained from a study of blood T cell repertoires in COVID-19. Study-wide context: PBMCs, B-cell-depleted T cells, or T cells were the source of the cDNA or gDNA that made up the material.

In the original workflow: Counts of nucleated cells, estimated from reference gene primer amplification, were obtained. Using immunoSEQ multiplex PCR, the repertoire was profiled, and TCRdb retains in-frame clones only, with some absent. The V and J calls and clone size come from that table; D and trimming were worked out from the DNA. The table includes 98,000 or so clones, over 75% detected once. The receptor was derived from a human donor in a cohort sampled during active COVID-19. Sequenced: peripheral blood.

The CDR3: CASSVAASNTGELFF. In DNA form, the CDR3 reads TGTGCCAGCAGCGTAGCCGCTAGCAACACCGGGGAGCTGTTTTTT. This chain joins TRBV9 and TRBJ2-2; TRBD2 might be the D (5 bases). CDR3 size: 15 residues. The germline V gene has CDR1 SGDLS and CDR2 YYNGEE. V lost 0 bases to trimming and J lost 2 bases, with 8 bases between them.